A single sample is the source of the 27 T cell receptor beta chains below, sequenced in a study of shared clonotypes between healthy human individuals. Only in-frame clones appear in the TCRdb table, and some are missing; sequencing was by immunoSEQ multiplex PCR. The sample has approximately 980,000 clones, less than 85% seen once; the top ten hold around 1.5%. The sequenced sample consisted of memory CD4+ T cells sorted from blood. Stated subset: CD45RA-negative fraction. The receptors come from a man younger than 35 in good health.

This clone occurred once. The V call is TRBV5-5, the J call TRBJ2-7; tentative D call: TRBD1 (5 bases). The germline gives CDR1 SGHKS, CDR2 YYEKEE (reference sequence). The CDR3 has 15 residues. V was cut by 5 bases and J by 6 bases, with 21 bases left in between. CDR3 amino acids: CASSRSSRTLGEQYF. The CDR3 region has the DNA TGTGCCAGCAGTAGATCCTCGAGGACACTCGGCGAGCAGTACTTC.

The chain has TRBV30 and TRBJ1-1; no reliable D call. V lost 2 bases and J lost 1, with 11 bases in between. There are 14 residues in the CDR3. The V gene's germline CDR1 is GTSNPN and CDR2 SVGIG (reference sequence). The CDR3 DNA follows: TGTGCCTGGAGTAAGCGGGGAACGAACACTGAAGCTTTCTTT. Translating gives CAWSKRGTNTEAFF. The complete variable domain, with remaining parts taken from reference TRBV30 and TRBJ1-1, reads SQTIHQWPATLVQPVGSPLSLECTVEGTSNPNLYWYRQAAGRGLQLLFYSVGIGQISSEVPQNLSASRPQDRQFILSSKKLLLSDSGFYLCAWSKRGTNTEAFFGQGTRLTVV.

The count of this clone is one. The chain uses TRBV29-1 and TRBJ2-3, with D possibly matching TRBD1 (5 bases). The CDR3 sequence is 18 residues long. Trimming removed 3 bases at V and 0 bases at J, with 22 bases between. Germline V CDR1 and CDR2: SQVTM, ANQGSEA. CDR3 in DNA: TGCAGCGTTGATGGGGCTCGGCAGAAAGTCACTAGCACAGATACGCAGTATTTT. Translated, it gives CSVDGARQKVTSTDTQYF.

This sequence joins TRBV29-1 and TRBJ2-7, with D maybe TRBD2 (7 bases). In germline, CDR1 is SQVTM, CDR2 ANQGSEA. Trimming stripped 1 base from V and 7 bases from J, with 14 bases between. CDR3 length equals 13 residues. CDR3 coding DNA: TGCAGCGTTGAAGTTCACAGGGAGGGGGAGCAGTACTTC. Protein: CSVEVHREGEQYF.

The chain is built from TRBV7-9 and TRBJ2-1; the match to TRBD1 covers 11 bases. The J segment lost 7 bases and the V segment lost 2 bases, leaving 13 bases of the junction unmatched. Germline V gives CDR1 SEHNR, CDR2 FQNEAQ (reference sequence). The CDR3 is 18 amino acids. In DNA form, the CDR3 reads TGTGCCAGCAGCTTATCACCGGTAGGGACAGGGGGGACAAATGAGCAGTTCTTC. Protein: CASSLSPVGTGGTNEQFF.

Concerning this clone: Within the sample, other DNA sequences also encode this same CDR3. This chain uses TRBV10-3 with TRBJ1-1, with 8 bases lining up with TRBD1. From germline, CDR1 is ENHRY and CDR2 SYGVKD. V trimming: 6 bases; J trimming: 4 bases; junction bases outside the gene matches: 1. The CDR3 length is 12 residues. CDR3 protein: CAIRTGGTEAFF. CDR3 coding DNA: TGTGCCATCAGAACAGGGGGCACTGAAGCTTTCTTT.

This chain joins TRBV5-4 and TRBJ2-7; 7 bases line up with TRBD2. Unmatched junction bases numbered 8, after V lost 4 bases and J lost 1 base. The CDR3 consists of 15 residues. CDR1 is SGHNT and CDR2 is YYREEE in the germline V gene (reference sequence). The CDR3 is CASSRFHGGSYEQYF. Written as DNA, the CDR3 is TGTGCCAGCAGCAGATTCCACGGGGGGTCCTACGAGCAGTACTTC.

The rearrangement joins TRBV5-6 to TRBJ2-3; 7 nucleotides align to TRBD2. V lost 5 bases, J lost 5 bases, and 14 bases stayed unmatched. The CDR3 runs 16 residues. The germline V gene encodes CDR1 SGHDT and CDR2 YYEEEE. DNA of the CDR3: TGTGCCAGCAGAACCACTAGCGAGACATGGGAAGATACGCAGTATTTT. Translating gives CASRTTSETWEDTQYF.

This clone appeared once. The CDR3, as DNA: TGTGCCAGCCGGAGGGGACAGGGTCGGTCCGGGGAGCTGTTTTTT. Its translation: CASRRGQGRSGELFF. The chain is built from TRBV2 and TRBJ2-2; TRBD1 matches at 9 bases. In germline, CDR1 is SNHLY, CDR2 FYNNEI. Trimming took 8 bases from V and 6 from J; bases not matched to a gene: 10. This CDR3 spans 15 amino acids.

This clone came up once. The gene calls are TRBV5-1 and TRBJ2-7, with 11 bases aligning to TRBD1. The CDR3 is made up of 15 amino acids. Germline CDR1 and CDR2: SGHRS and YFSETQ. The J segment lost 7 bases and the V segment lost 3 bases, leaving 9 bases of the junction unmatched. CDR3 loop: CASSSSSGTGGEQYF. The CDR3 DNA follows: TGCGCCAGCAGCTCCTCCTCCGGGACAGGGGGAGAGCAGTACTTC.

V is TRBV6-1 and J is TRBJ2-3; 8 positions agree with TRBD2. J lost 5 bases, V lost 3 bases, and 10 bases had no gene match. Germline-derived CDR1 and CDR2 are MNHNS and SASEGT. The CDR3 has 16 residues. CDR3 in amino acids: CASSDFFGGAVDTQYF. CDR3 nucleotides: TGTGCCAGCAGTGACTTCTTCGGGGGGGCCGTAGATACGCAGTATTTT.

The table lists this clone with a count of one. This chain joins TRBV6-1 and TRBJ1-5; 9 bases align to TRBD1. Losses at the gene ends were 6 bases for V and 7 bases for J; bases not matched to a gene: 13. Germline CDR1 and CDR2: MNHNS and SASEGT. The CDR3 runs to 16 residues. For the CDR3, the DNA is TGTGCCAGCAGGGAACACGATACAGGGGGCCTCCAGCCCCAGCATTTT. It yields the protein CASREHDTGGLQPQHF.

This clone was seen only a few times. The rearrangement links TRBV23-1 to TRBJ2-7; possible D gene TRBD1, 6 bases. TRBV23-1 is an ORF; its function is uncertain. Trimming shortened V by 8 bases and J by 7 bases, and 12 bases separated the two germline ends. The CDR3 is 11 residues long. The CDR3 reads CASPTGQEQYF. For the CDR3, the DNA is TGCGCCAGCCCGACAGGACAGGAGCAGTACTTC.

This clone has a count of ten or more. This chain uses TRBV6-5 with TRBJ1-6; TRBD1 matches 7 bases. The V gene end was trimmed by 6 bases and the J gene end by 9 bases; junction bases not matched to a gene: 11. CDR1 and CDR2 from the germline V gene are MNHEY and SVGAGI. The CDR3 runs to 15 residues. The CDR3 nucleotides are TGTGCCAGCAGCGCTCGGGCAGGGGGGTCTTCACCCCTCCACTTT. Protein product: CASSARAGGSSPLHF.

The genes are TRBV28 and TRBJ1-5, with TRBD1 identical over 7 bases. V shed 2 bases, J shed 7 bases, and the junction held 8 bases outside the gene matches. There are 15 residues in the CDR3. Germline V gene data show CDR1 as MDHEN and CDR2 as SYDVKM. The CDR3 protein is CASSLHDRVHQPQHF. In nucleotides, the CDR3 is TGTGCCAGCAGTTTACACGACAGGGTCCACCAGCCCCAGCATTTT.

The J gene is TRBJ2-7, the V gene TRBV27; D unclear. The germline CDR1 and CDR2 sequences are MNHEY and SMNVEV (reference sequence). This CDR3 spans 14 amino acids. V was clipped by 3 bases and J by 2 bases, with 11 bases between them. The CDR3 DNA reads TGTGCCAGCAGTTTTTCCAGCTATACCTACGAGCAGTACTTC. The encoded protein is CASSFSSYTYEQYF.

The genes are TRBV5-6 and TRBJ1-6; D call uncertain. The length of the CDR3 is 15 residues. V lost 4 bases and J 5 bases, leaving 13 bases between the germline ends. Germline V CDR1 and CDR2: SGHDT, YYEEEE. The chain's CDR3 is CASSPLSSDNSPLHF. DNA of the CDR3: TGTGCCAGCAGCCCCTTATCCTCGGATAATTCACCCCTCCACTTT.

The chain is built from TRBV19 and TRBJ2-7, with D maybe TRBD2 (5 bases). V was trimmed by 3 bases and J by 1 base, leaving 13 bases between them. The CDR3 extends over 15 amino acids. CDR1 and CDR2 from the germline V gene are LNHDA and SQIVND (reference sequence). CDR3 sequence (DNA): TGTGCCAGTAGTATGGAGGCGGGCGGATCCTACGAGCAGTACTTC. Its protein product is CASSMEAGGSYEQYF.

This chain connects TRBV6-1 to TRBJ2-3; tentative D call: TRBD2 (6 bases). The V gene lost 6 bases and the J gene lost 6 bases, with 16 bases spanning the gap. CDR1 and CDR2 (germline): MNHNS, SASEGT. The CDR3 is 14 amino acids. The CDR3 DNA follows: TGTGCCAGCAGCCCGAAGGGACTTTCGGATACGCAGTATTTT. The encoded protein is CASSPKGLSDTQYF.

The chain has TRBV5-1 and TRBJ1-1, with 7 bases identical to TRBD1. CDR3 size: 14 residues. Germline CDR1 and CDR2: SGHRS and YFSETQ. The V segment lost 3 bases and the J segment 6 bases; nucleotides outside the gene matches: 8. In DNA form, the CDR3 reads TGCGCCAGCAGCTCCAACAGGGGTTCCCCTGAAGCTTTCTTT. The encoded protein is CASSSNRGSPEAFF.

This chain uses TRBV5-1 with TRBJ1-2, with D uncertain. Germline V CDR1 and CDR2: SGHRS, YFSETQ. This CDR3 region has 15 residues. V shed 0 bases and J shed 1 base, with 10 bases lying between them. CDR3: CASSLVPGFNYGYTF. CDR3 bases: TGCGCCAGCAGCTTGGTACCAGGCTTTAACTATGGCTACACCTTC.

The chain recombines TRBV7-9 with TRBJ1-2; no clear D gene. Germline CDR1 SEHNR, CDR2 FQNEAQ (reference sequence). This CDR3 has 11 amino acids. V shed 2 bases and J shed 5 bases, with 3 bases lying between them. The CDR3 nucleotides read TGTGCCAGCAGCTTAATTTATGGCTACACCTTC. This translates into CASSLIYGYTF.

The V and J genes are TRBV12-1 and TRBJ2-7; the D call TRBD2 from the table was never checked on the DNA. TRBV12-1 is noted as a pseudogene. The CDR3 runs to 18 residues. In nucleotides, the CDR3 is TGTGCCAGCAGCGATATAACGGGACTAGACCTTCTAGGCTACGAGCAGTACTTC. It encodes CASSDITGLDLLGYEQYF.

The gene calls are TRBV6-1 and TRBJ1-1; no definite D call. Germline CDR1 MNHNS, CDR2 SASEGT. The CDR3 sequence is 12 residues long. V was clipped by 6 bases and J by 6 bases, with 11 bases between them. The CDR3 DNA sequence: TGTGCCAGCAGCCCCCTTTGGGCTGAAGCTTTCTTT. Protein sequence: CASSPLWAEAFF.

The rearrangement links TRBV7-2 to TRBJ1-2; 9 nucleotides agree with TRBD1. CDR1 and CDR2 from the germline V gene are SGHTA and FQGNSA. V was pared by 1 base and J by 2 bases, with 5 bases of the junction left unmatched. This CDR3 comprises 16 residues. The CDR3 DNA is TGTGCCAGCAGCTTAGGGGTTGGGACAGGGAACTATGGCTACACCTTC. It codes for CASSLGVGTGNYGYTF.

As regards this clone: A much larger clonotype is one base distant, so this may be a read error. The chain combines TRBV6-6 with TRBJ1-4, with 7 bases matching TRBD1. V trimming: 4 bases; J trimming: 4 bases; junction bases outside the gene matches: 3. Germline loops: CDR1 MNHNY, CDR2 SVGAGI (reference sequence). This CDR3 region has 14 residues. CDR3 DNA sequence: TGTGCCAGCAGTTGGGGACAGATTAATGAAAAACTGTTTTTT. It yields the protein CASSWGQINEKLFF.

The V call is TRBV21-1, the J call TRBJ1-4; whether TRBD1, the table's D call, matches the DNA was not checked. TRBV21-1 is assigned pseudogene status. The CDR3 is made up of 18 amino acids. For the CDR3, the DNA is TGTGCCAGCAGCAAAGGCTGGGACAGGGGGGCAACTAATGAAAAACTGTTTTTT. Protein: CASSKGWDRGATNEKLFF.